Below, 6 T cell receptor beta chains from the same sample are listed, as sequenced in a study of T cell responses to AZD1222 COVID-19 vaccine. Profiled with immunoSEQ multiplex PCR; TCRdb holds only in-frame clones, not every one. The table has 70,000 or so clones, roughly four fifths seen once; the top ten hold roughly 6%. Sequencing was performed on peripheral blood, taken 28 days after the second AZD1222 dose. All receptors come from an adult who received the AZD1222 COVID-19 vaccine.

This clone is a singleton in its sample. DNA for the CDR3: TGTGCCAGCAGCCGGACAGGGAACTATGGCTACACCTTC. It codes for CASSRTGNYGYTF. The chain combines TRBV5-6 with TRBJ1-2; 8 bases line up with TRBD1. In germline, CDR1 is SGHDT, CDR2 YYEEEE. Trimming at V came to 4 bases and at J to 2 bases, leaving 1 base not matched to a gene. The CDR3 loop spans 13 amino acids.

The V gene is TRBV3-1 (or the pseudogene TRBV3-2), the J gene TRBJ1-4; D may be TRBD1 (5 bases). CDR1 is LGHDT and CDR2 is YNNKEL in the germline V gene (reference sequence). Deletions cut 5 bases from V and 7 bases from J, with 5 bases between. The CDR3 runs 11 residues. CDR3 coding DNA: TGTGCCAGCAGCAGGGGTGAAAAACTGTTTTTT. Translated, it gives CASSRGEKLFF.

The rearrangement uses TRBV7-9 and TRBJ1-5, with D uncertain. From germline, CDR1 is SEHNR and CDR2 FQNEAQ (reference sequence). The CDR3 runs 13 residues. Trimming removed 4 bases at V and 0 bases at J, with 4 bases between. The CDR3 sequence: CASSYSSNQPQHF. The DNA of the CDR3 is TGTGCCAGCAGCTACAGTAGCAATCAGCCCCAGCATTTT.

The chain links TRBV18 to TRBJ1-1, with a weak D call TRBD1 (6 bases). This CDR3 region has 14 residues. Looked up from germline, CDR1 is KGHSH and CDR2 is LQKENI. V was shortened by 3 bases and J by 5 bases, with 13 bases between the two germline ends. CDR3 sequence (DNA): TGTGCCAGCTCACCGTCAATAGGGACAACTGAAGCTTTCTTT. Translated: CASSPSIGTTEAFF. The variable domain in full, with the rest retrieved from reference TRBV18 and TRBJ1-1, is NAGVMQNPRHLVRRRGQEARLRCSPMKGHSHVYWYRQLPEEGLKFMVYLQKENIIDESGMPKERFSAEFPKEGPSILRIQQVVRGDSAAYFCASSPSIGTTEAFFGQGTRLTVV.

The rearrangement joins TRBV2 to TRBJ2-1; possibly TRBD1 for D (5 bases). V was cut by 3 bases and J by 0 bases, with 12 bases left in between. The CDR3 has 16 amino acids. From germline, CDR1 is SNHLY and CDR2 FYNNEI. The CDR3 bases are TGTGCCAGCAGTGACCGGACACCGGGCTCCTACAATGAGCAGTTCTTC. Amino acids: CASSDRTPGSYNEQFF.

This chain connects TRBV6-1 to TRBJ1-2; D remains unclear. The CDR3 runs 14 residues. The V and J ends lost 1 base and 7 bases respectively, with 13 bases between them. Germline lookup yields CDR1 MNHNS and CDR2 SASEGT. CDR3 in amino acids: CASSEGILITGYTF. The DNA of the CDR3 is TGTGCCAGCAGTGAAGGCATCCTGATTACTGGCTACACCTTC.